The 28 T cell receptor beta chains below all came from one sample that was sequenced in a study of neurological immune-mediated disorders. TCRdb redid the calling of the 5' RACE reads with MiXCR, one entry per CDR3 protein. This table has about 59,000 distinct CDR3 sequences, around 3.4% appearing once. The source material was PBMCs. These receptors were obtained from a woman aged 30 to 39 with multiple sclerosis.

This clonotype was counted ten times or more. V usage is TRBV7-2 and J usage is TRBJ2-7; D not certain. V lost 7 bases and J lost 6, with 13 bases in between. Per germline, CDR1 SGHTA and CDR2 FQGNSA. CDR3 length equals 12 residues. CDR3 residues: CASTRVGGEQYF. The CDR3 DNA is TGTGCCAGCACTAGGGTGGGCGGCGAGCAGTACTTC. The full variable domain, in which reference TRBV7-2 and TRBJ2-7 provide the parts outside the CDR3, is GAGVSQSPSNKVTEKGKDVELRCDPISGHTALYWYRQSLGQGLEFLIYFQGNSAPDKSGLPSDRFSAERTGGSVSTLTIQRTQQEDSAVYLCASTRVGGEQYFGPGTRLTVT.

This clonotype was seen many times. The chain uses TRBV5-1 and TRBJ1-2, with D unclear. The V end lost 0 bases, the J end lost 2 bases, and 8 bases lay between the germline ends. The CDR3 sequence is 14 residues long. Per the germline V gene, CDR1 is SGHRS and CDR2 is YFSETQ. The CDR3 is CASSLDPANYGYTF. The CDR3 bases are TGCGCCAGCAGCTTGGATCCTGCGAACTATGGCTACACCTTC.

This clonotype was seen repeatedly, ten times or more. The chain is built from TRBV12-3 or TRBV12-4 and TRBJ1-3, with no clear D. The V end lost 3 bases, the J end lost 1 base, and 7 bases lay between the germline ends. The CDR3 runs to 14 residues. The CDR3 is CASSFRQSGNTIYF. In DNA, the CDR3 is TGTGCCAGCAGTTTTCGACAATCTGGAAACACCATATATTTT.

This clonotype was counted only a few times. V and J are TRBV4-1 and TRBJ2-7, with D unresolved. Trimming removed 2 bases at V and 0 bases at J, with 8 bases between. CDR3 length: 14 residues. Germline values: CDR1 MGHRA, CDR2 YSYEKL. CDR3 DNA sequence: TGCGCCAGCAGCCAAAGCCTAACCTCCTACGAGCAGTACTTC. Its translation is CASSQSLTSYEQYF.

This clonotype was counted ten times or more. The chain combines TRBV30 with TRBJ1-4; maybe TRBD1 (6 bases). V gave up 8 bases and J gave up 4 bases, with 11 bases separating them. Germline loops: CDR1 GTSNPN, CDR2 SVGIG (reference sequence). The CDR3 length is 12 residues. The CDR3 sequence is CAIVDSNEKLFF. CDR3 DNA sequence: TGTGCCATTGTGGACAGTAATGAAAAACTGTTTTTT.

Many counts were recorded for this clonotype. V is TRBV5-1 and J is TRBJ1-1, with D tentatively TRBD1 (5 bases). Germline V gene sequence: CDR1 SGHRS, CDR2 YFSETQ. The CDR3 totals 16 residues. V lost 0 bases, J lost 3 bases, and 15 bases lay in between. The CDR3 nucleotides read TGCGCCAGCAGCTTGGGAGTTTCTCGGGGCGACACTGAAGCTTTCTTT. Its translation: CASSLGVSRGDTEAFF.

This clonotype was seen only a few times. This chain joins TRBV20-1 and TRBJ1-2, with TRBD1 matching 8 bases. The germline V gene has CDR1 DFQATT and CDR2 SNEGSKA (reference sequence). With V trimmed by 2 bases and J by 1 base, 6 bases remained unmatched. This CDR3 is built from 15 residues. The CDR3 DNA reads TGCAGTGCTAGAAACAGGGGGTTTGGTAACTATGGCTACACCTTC. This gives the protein CSARNRGFGNYGYTF.

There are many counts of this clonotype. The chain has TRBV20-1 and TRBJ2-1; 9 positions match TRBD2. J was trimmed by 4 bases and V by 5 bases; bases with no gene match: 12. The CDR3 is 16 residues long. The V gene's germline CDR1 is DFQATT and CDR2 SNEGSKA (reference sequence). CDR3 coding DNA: TGCAGTGCTGTCATGGCGGGAGGGAATATATACAATGAGCAGTTCTTC. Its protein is CSAVMAGGNIYNEQFF.

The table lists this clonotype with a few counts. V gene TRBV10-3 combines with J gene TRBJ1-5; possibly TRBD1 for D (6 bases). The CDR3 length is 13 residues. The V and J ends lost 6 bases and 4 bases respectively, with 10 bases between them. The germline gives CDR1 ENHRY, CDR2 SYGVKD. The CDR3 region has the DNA TGTGCCATCAGGTGGGACACTAATCAGCCCCAGCATTTT. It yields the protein CAIRWDTNQPQHF.

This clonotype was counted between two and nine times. The CDR3 bases are TGTGCCAGCAGCTTAAAAGGGGGCCGTGGCTACACCTTC. Translating it yields CASSLKGGRGYTF. The rearrangement joins TRBV11-2 to TRBJ1-2; TRBD1 matches at 7 bases. Germline V CDR1 and CDR2: SGHAT, FQNNGV. Germline trimming cut 2 bases from V and 7 bases from J; bases unmatched to any gene: 4. This CDR3 contains 13 residues. Drawing the rest from reference TRBV11-2 and TRBJ1-2, the complete variable domain is EAGVAQSPRYKIIEKRQSVAFWCNPISGHATLYWYQQILGQGPKLLIQFQNNGVVDDSQLPKDRFSAERLKGVDSTLKIQPAKLEDSAVYLCASSLKGGRGYTFGSGTRLTVV.

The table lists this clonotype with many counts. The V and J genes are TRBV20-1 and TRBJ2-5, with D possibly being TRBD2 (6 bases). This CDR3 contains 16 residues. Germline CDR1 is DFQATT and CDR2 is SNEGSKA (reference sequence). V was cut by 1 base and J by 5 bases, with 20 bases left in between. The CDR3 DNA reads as TGCAGTGCTAGAGTCCTCGCGGGGCAATATTGGGAGACCCAGTACTTC. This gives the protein CSARVLAGQYWETQYF.

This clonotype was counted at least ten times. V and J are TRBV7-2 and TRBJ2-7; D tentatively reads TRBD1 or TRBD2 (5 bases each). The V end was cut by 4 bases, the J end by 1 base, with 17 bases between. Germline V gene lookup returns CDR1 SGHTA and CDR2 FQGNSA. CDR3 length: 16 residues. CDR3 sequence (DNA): TGTGCCAGCAGCTCCCTGAGGGTGGGGGATTCCTACGAGCAGTACTTC. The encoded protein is CASSSLRVGDSYEQYF.

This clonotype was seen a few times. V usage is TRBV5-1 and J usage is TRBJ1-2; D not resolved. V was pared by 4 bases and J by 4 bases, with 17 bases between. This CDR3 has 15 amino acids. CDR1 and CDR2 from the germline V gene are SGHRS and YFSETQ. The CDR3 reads CASSPGYTEGYGYTF. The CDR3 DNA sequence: TGCGCCAGCAGCCCCGGGTACACGGAGGGCTATGGCTACACCTTC.

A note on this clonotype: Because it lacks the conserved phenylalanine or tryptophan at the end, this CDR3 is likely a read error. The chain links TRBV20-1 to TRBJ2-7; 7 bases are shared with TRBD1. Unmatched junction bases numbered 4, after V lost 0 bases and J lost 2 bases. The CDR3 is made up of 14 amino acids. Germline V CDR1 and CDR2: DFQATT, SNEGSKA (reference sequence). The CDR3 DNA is TGCAGTGCTAGAGACCGGGACAGTCCCTACGAGCAGTACAAC. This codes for CSARDRDSPYEQYN.

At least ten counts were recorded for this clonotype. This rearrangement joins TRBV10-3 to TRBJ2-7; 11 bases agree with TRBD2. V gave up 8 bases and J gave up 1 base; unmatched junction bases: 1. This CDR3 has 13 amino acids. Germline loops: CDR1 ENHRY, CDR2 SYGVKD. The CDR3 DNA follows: TGTGCCATCGGGACTAGCGGTTCCTACGAGCAGTACTTC. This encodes CAIGTSGSYEQYF.

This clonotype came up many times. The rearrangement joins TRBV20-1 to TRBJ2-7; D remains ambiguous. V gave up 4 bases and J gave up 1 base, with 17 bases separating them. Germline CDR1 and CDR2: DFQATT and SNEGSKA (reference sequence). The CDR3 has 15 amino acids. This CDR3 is CSAMPPRVGSYEQYF. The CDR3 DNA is TGCAGTGCTATGCCCCCCCGAGTCGGGTCCTACGAGCAGTACTTC.

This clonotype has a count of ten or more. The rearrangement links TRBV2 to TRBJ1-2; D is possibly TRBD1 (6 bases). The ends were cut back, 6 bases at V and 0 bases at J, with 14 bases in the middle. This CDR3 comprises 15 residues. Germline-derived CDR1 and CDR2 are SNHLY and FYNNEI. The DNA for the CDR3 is TGTGCCAGCAGGAGACAGGCTACAGCTAACTATGGCTACACCTTC. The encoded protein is CASRRQATANYGYTF.

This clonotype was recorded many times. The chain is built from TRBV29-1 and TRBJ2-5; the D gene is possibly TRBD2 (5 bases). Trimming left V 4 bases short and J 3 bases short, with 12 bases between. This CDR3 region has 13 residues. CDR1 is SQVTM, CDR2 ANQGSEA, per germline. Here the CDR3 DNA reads TGCAGCGTTGTGGCCATCGGGAAAGAGACCCAGTACTTC. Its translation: CSVVAIGKETQYF.

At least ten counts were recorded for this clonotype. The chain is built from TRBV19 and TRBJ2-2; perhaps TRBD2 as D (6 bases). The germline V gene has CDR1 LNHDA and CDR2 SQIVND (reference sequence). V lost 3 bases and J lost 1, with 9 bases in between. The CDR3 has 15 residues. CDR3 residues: CASSIDGRNTGELFF. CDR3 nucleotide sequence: TGTGCCAGTAGTATCGACGGGAGGAACACCGGGGAGCTGTTTTTT.

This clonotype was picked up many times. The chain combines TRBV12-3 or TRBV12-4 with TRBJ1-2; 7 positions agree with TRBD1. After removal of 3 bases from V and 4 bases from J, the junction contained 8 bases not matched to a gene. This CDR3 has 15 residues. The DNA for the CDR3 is TGTGCCAGCAGTTTTCGCCGGGACAGTTTCTATGGCTACACCTTC. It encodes CASSFRRDSFYGYTF.

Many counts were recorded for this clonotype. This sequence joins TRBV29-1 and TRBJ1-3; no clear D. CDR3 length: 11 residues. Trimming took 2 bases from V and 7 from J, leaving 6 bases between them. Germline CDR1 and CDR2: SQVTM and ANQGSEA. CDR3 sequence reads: CSVESRNTIYF. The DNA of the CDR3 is TGCAGCGTTGAATCGCGGAACACCATATATTTT.

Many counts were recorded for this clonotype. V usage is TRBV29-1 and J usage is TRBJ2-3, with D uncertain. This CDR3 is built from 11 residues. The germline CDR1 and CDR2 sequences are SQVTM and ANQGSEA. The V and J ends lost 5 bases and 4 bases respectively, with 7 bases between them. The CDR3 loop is CSVLRSDTQYF. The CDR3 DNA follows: TGCAGCGTTCTAAGGTCAGATACGCAGTATTTT.

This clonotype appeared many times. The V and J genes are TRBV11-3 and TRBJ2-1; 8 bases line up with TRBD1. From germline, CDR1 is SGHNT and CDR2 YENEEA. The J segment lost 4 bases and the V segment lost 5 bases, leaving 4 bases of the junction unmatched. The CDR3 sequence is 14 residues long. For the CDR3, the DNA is TGTGCCAGCAGCCCAACAGGGGGGTACAATGAGCAGTTCTTC. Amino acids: CASSPTGGYNEQFF.

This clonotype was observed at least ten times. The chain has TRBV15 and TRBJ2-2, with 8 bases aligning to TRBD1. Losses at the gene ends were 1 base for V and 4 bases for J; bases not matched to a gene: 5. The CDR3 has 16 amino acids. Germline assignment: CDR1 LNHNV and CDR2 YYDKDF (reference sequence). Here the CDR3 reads CATSRGTGMRTGELFF. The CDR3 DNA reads TGTGCCACCAGCAGAGGGACAGGGATGCGCACCGGGGAGCTGTTTTTT.

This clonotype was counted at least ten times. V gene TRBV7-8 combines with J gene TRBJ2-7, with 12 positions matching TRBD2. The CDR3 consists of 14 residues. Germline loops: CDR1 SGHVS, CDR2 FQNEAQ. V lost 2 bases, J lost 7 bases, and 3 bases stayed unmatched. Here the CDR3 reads CASSLSTSGREQYF. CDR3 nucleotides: TGTGCCAGCAGCTTAAGTACTAGCGGGAGGGAGCAGTACTTC.

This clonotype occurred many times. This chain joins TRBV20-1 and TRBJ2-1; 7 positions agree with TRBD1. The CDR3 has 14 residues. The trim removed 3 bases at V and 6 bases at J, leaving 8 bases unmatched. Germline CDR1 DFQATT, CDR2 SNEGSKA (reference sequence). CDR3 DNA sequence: TGCAGTGCTAGCGGACCAGGGACAGTCAATGAGCAGTTCTTC. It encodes CSASGPGTVNEQFF.

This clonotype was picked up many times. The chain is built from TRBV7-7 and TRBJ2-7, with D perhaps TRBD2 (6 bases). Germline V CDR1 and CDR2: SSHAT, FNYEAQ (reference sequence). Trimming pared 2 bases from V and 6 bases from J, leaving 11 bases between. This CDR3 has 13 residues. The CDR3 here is CASSLMDGGEQYF. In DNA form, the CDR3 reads TGTGCCAGCAGCTTAATGGACGGGGGCGAGCAGTACTTC.

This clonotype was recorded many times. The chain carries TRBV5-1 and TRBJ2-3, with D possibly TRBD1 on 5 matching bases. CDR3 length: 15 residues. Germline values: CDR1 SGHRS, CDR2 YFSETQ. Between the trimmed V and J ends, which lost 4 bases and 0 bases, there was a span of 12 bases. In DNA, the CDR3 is TGCGCCAGCAGCCCGGACACAACTAGCACAGATACGCAGTATTTT. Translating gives CASSPDTTSTDTQYF.